This T cell receptor (beta chain) was identified during a study of cytomegalovirus exposure and HLA in healthy donors. Study details: One earlier analysis, a look at around 180 million T cells, found 117 million unique TCR beta sequences.

CDR3 length: 16 amino acids. Trimming removed 3 bases at V and 3 bases at J, with 17 bases between. Germline V gene lookup returns CDR1 LNHNV and CDR2 YYDKDF (reference sequence). PCR employed 60 Vbeta and 13 Jbeta primers. Only in-frame clones appear in the TCRdb table, and some are missing; sequencing was by immunoSEQ multiplex PCR. The sample lists 90,000 or so clones, approximately 80% occurring once. Every donor was a healthy person donating bone marrow. The chain combines TRBV15 with TRBJ1-1; a possible D gene is TRBD1 (6 bases). Material for sequencing was PBMCs. This clonotype was sampled from a woman aged 45 to 65 in good health and CMV-seropositive. CDR3 sequence reads: CATSRPDGRGYTEAFF. As DNA, the CDR3 is TGTGCCACCAGCAGGCCCGACGGAAGGGGGTACACTGAAGCTTTCTTT.